This is a list of T cell receptor beta chains from one sample in a study of identical twins. One entry per CDR3 protein, called by TCRdb with MiXCR from the 5' RACE reads. The table shows around 960,000 distinct CDR3 sequences, with 12% occurring only once. The same sample was also used in a study of yellow fever vaccine responses in identical twins.

Material for sequencing was PBMCs. The receptors were gathered from a young woman in good health. CDR3s include the opening cysteine and the closing phenylalanine or tryptophan. D genes are given only for firm matches. Not every row has a clone size; where given, it reads once, few, many or a size class.

V,J,size,D,CDR3,DNA
TRBV10-3,TRBJ2-3,-,TRBD2,CAISDLAGGTDTQYF,TGTGCCATCAGTGACTTGGCGGGAGGCACAGATACGCAGTATTTT
TRBV6-1,TRBJ2-1,few,-,CASMVRWNNEQFF,TGTGCCAGCATGGTCCGGTGGAACAATGAGCAGTTCTTC
TRBV20-1,TRBJ1-1,-,TRBD1,CSARQEEPGQGRGVAEAFF,TGCAGTGCTAGGCAAGAAGAACCGGGACAGGGAAGGGGCGTCGCTGAAGCTTTCTTT
TRBV7-9,TRBJ1-2,-,TRBD1,CASSLATAGGNGYTF,TGTGCCAGCAGCTTAGCGACGGCAGGGGGCAATGGCTACACCTTC
TRBV3-1,TRBJ1-1,-,TRBD1,CASSQQGQGARFAFF,TGTGCCAGCAGCCAACAAGGACAGGGGGCAAGGTTCGCTTTCTTT
TRBV29-1,TRBJ1-2,many,-,CSVAQGGYGYTF,TGCAGCGTTGCCCAGGGTGGCTATGGCTACACCTTC
TRBV14,TRBJ2-2,few,-,CASSQQDTGELFF,TGTGCCAGCAGCCAACAGGATACCGGGGAGCTGTTTTTT
TRBV12-3/TRBV12-4,TRBJ1-5,few,TRBD1,CASSFLTGEPRPQHF,TGTGCCAGCAGTTTCCTAACAGGGGAACCCCGACCCCAGCATTTT
TRBV20-1,TRBJ2-7,-,TRBD2,CSARVPPPLAGEGYEQYF,TGCAGTGCTAGAGTTCCACCTCCGCTAGCGGGAGAAGGGTACGAGCAGTACTTC
TRBV29-1,TRBJ2-1,few,-,CSGGQARGPYNEQFF,TGCAGCGGGGGGCAAGCCAGAGGTCCCTACAATGAGCAGTTCTTC
TRBV20-1,TRBJ1-2,-,-,CSAKRDSAYGYTF,TGCAGTGCGAAACGGGACTCGGCCTATGGCTACACCTTC
TRBV6-2/TRBV6-3,TRBJ2-7,-,TRBD2,CASSFTSGLTYEQYF,TGTGCCAGCAGTTTCACTAGCGGCCTTACGTACGAGCAGTACTTC
TRBV5-1,TRBJ1-1,many,-,CASSLAQNTEAFF,TGTGCCAGCAGCTTAGCCCAGAACACTGAAGCTTTCTTT
TRBV7-2,TRBJ1-5,-,-,CASSLVSGNQPQHF,TGTGCTAGCAGCTTAGTTTCCGGCAATCAGCCCCAGCATTTT
TRBV19,TRBJ2-2,-,-,CASSILFTGSTGELFF,TGTGCCAGTAGTATTCTCTTCACAGGTAGCACCGGGGAGCTGTTTTTT
TRBV11-2,TRBJ2-7,many,-,CASSFSGDSSYEQYF,TGCGCCAGCAGCTTCTCAGGGGACTCGTCCTACGAGCAGTACTTC
TRBV12-3/TRBV12-4,TRBJ2-1,-,TRBD1,CASRRTGPYNEQFF,TGTGCCAGCAGAAGGACAGGGCCCTACAATGAGCAGTTCTTC
TRBV29-1,TRBJ2-1,-,TRBD2,CSVPGLALGEQFF,TGCAGCGTGCCGGGACTAGCGCTTGGGGAGCAGTTCTTC
TRBV4-1,TRBJ1-2,few,TRBD1,CASSLDRGAEVYGYTF,TGCGCCAGCAGCTTAGACAGGGGGGCTGAGGTCTATGGCTACACCTTC
TRBV7-8,TRBJ1-3,-,-,CASSLGGGPSSGNTIYF,TGTGCCAGCAGCTTAGGGGGGGGACCTAGCTCTGGAAACACCATATATTTT
TRBV5-1,TRBJ2-1,few,-,CASSGRSVGQRGPYNEQFF,TGCGCCAGCAGCGGACGTAGTGTTGGACAGCGGGGTCCCTACAATGAGCAGTTCTTC
TRBV4-1,TRBJ1-5,few,-,CASSQGEGGNQPQHF,TGCGCCAGCAGCCAAGGGGAAGGGGGCAATCAGCCCCAGCATTTT
TRBV3-1,TRBJ2-2,few,-,CASSPRDGTGELFF,TGTGCCAGCAGCCCGCGGGATGGTACCGGGGAGCTGTTTTTT
TRBV7-8,TRBJ2-7,-,TRBD1,CASSFRDRGIRNEQYF,TGTGCCAGCAGCTTCCGGGACAGGGGGATTAGGAACGAGCAGTACTTC
TRBV12-3/TRBV12-4,TRBJ2-1,-,-,CASSFGGLGDEQFF,TGTGCCAGCAGTTTTGGGGGGCTGGGCGATGAGCAGTTCTTC
TRBV15,TRBJ2-3,-,-,CATSNKTLTTDTQYF,TGTGCCACCAGCAACAAGACATTGACCACAGATACGCAGTATTTT
TRBV28,TRBJ1-6,-,-,CASSHDRFSPLHF,TGTGCCAGCAGCCATGACAGGTTTTCACCCCTCCACTTT
TRBV20-1,TRBJ2-3,few,-,CSARDLLASHATQYF,TGCAGTGCTAGAGATCTCCTAGCCTCCCACGCTACGCAGTATTTT
TRBV12-3/TRBV12-4,TRBJ2-1,-,TRBD2,CASTRTSTYNEQFF,TGTGCCAGCACCCGGACTAGCACATACAATGAGCAGTTCTTC
TRBV5-1,TRBJ2-1,-,-,CASSPLGGGAGNEQFF,TGCGCCAGCAGTCCTCTGGGGGGGGGCGCGGGGAATGAGCAGTTCTTC
TRBV28,TRBJ1-2,few,TRBD1,CASRIGQAGYTF,TGTGCCAGCAGAATAGGACAGGCTGGCTACACCTTC
TRBV9,TRBJ1-2,many,-,CASSVEGNPLLYGYTF,TGTGCCAGCAGCGTAGAAGGGAACCCCCTCCTATATGGCTACACCTTC
TRBV5-6,TRBJ2-1,few,TRBD2,CASSLEGGAVAYNEQFF,TGTGCCAGCAGCTTGGAGGGAGGGGCAGTTGCCTACAATGAGCAGTTCTTC
TRBV7-9,TRBJ2-1,-,TRBD2,CASSPILSSGDDNEQFF,TGTGCCAGCAGCCCGATTTTATCTAGCGGGGACGATAATGAGCAGTTCTTC
TRBV7-8,TRBJ2-1,many,TRBD1,CASSADRGNSYNEQFF,TGTGCCAGCAGCGCGGACAGGGGTAATTCCTACAATGAGCAGTTCTTC
TRBV6-1,TRBJ2-7,few,-,CASRSRDFSYEQYF,TGTGCCAGCAGGAGCCGGGACTTCTCCTACGAGCAGTACTTC
TRBV2,TRBJ1-4,-,-,CASNPRAAVNEKLFF,TGTGCCAGCAACCCACGGGCAGCCGTAAATGAAAAACTGTTTTTT
TRBV20-1,TRBJ2-1,-,TRBD1,CSAAGTDYYNEQFF,TGCAGTGCAGCCGGGACAGACTATTACAATGAGCAGTTCTTC
TRBV12-3/TRBV12-4,TRBJ2-5,-,TRBD2,CASSFSGLAGGETQYF,TGTGCCAGCAGTTTTTCCGGACTAGCGGGAGGGGAGACCCAGTACTTC
TRBV7-9,TRBJ2-7,few,TRBD2,CASSSGAGRSYEQYF,TGTGCCAGCAGCTCTGGAGCGGGAAGGAGCTACGAGCAGTACTTC
TRBV7-8,TRBJ2-7,few,TRBD2,CASSPMTSGRALNEQYF,TGTGCCAGCAGCCCCATGACTAGCGGGAGGGCCCTAAACGAGCAGTACTTC
TRBV29-1,TRBJ2-1,few,TRBD2,CSVDPSGLAGGIEQFF,TGCAGCGTTGACCCTTCCGGACTAGCGGGAGGCATTGAGCAGTTCTTC
TRBV16,TRBJ1-1,few,TRBD1,CASSQRQGNTEAFF,TGTGCCAGCAGCCAAAGACAGGGGAACACTGAAGCTTTCTTT
TRBV12-3/TRBV12-4,TRBJ1-1,few,-,CASSTKGGAEAFF,TGTGCCAGCAGTACGAAGGGGGGAGCTGAAGCTTTCTTT
TRBV28,TRBJ2-7,-,-,CASSFSWGSYEQYF,TGTGCCAGCAGTTTTTCGTGGGGGTCCTACGAGCAGTACTTC
TRBV24-1,TRBJ2-3,many,-,CATSDGYTDTQYF,TGTGCCACCAGTGATGGGTACACAGATACGCAGTATTTT
TRBV20-1,TRBJ1-1,-,TRBD1,CSARSDRGYTEAFF,TGCAGTGCTAGGTCGGACAGGGGTTACACTGAAGCTTTCTTT